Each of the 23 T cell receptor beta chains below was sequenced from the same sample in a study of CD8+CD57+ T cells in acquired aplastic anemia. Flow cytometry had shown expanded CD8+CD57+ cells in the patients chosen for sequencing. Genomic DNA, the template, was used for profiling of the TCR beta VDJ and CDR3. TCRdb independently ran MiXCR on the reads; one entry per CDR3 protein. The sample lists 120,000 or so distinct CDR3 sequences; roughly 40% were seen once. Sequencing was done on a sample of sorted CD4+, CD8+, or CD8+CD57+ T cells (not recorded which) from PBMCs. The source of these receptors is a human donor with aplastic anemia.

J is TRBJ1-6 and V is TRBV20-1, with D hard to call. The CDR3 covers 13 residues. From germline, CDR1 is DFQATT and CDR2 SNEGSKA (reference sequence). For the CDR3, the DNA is TGCAGCCCCCAGCACCCCTATAATTCACCCCTCCACTTT. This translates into CSPQHPYNSPLHF.

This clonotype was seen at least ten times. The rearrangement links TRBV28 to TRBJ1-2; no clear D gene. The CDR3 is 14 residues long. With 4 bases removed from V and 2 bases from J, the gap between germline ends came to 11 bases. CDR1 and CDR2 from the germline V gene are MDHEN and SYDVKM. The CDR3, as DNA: TGTGCCAGCAGTTCCTTGACACACAACTATGGCTACACCTTC. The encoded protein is CASSSLTHNYGYTF.

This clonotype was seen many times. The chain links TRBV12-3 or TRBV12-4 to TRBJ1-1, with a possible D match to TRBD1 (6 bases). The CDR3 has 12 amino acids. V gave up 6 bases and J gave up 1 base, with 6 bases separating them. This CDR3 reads CASRTGNTEAFF. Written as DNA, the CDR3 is TGTGCCAGCAGGACAGGGAACACTGAAGCTTTCTTT.

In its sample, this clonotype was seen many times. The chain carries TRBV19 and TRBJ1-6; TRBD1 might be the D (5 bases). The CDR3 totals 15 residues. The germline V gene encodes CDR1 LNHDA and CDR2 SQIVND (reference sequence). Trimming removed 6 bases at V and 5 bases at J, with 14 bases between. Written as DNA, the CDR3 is TGTGCCAGTAGGGTCACGGGGGTTAATAATTCACCCCTCCACTTT. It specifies CASRVTGVNNSPLHF. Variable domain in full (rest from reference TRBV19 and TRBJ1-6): DGGITQSPKYLFRKEGQNVTLSCEQNLNHDAMYWYRQDPGQGLRLIYYSQIVNDFQKGDIAEGYSVSREKKESFPLTVTSAQKNPTAFYLCASRVTGVNNSPLHFGNGTRLTVT.

The CDR3 sequence: CASSPRHVSYEQYF. For the CDR3, the DNA is TGTGCCAGCAGCCCCAGACACGTTTCCTACGAGCAGTACTTC. This chain links TRBV9 with TRBJ2-7; D is uncertain. V was pared by 4 bases and J by 1 base, with 12 bases between. This CDR3 contains 14 residues. Germline-derived CDR1 and CDR2 are SGDLS and YYNGEE.

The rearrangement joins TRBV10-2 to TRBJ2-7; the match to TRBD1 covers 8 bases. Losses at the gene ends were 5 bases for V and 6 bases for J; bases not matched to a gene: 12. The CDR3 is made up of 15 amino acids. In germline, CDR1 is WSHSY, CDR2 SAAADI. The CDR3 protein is CASSRVRTGLGEQYF. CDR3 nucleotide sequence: TGCGCCAGCAGTCGGGTGCGGACAGGGCTCGGCGAGCAGTACTTC.

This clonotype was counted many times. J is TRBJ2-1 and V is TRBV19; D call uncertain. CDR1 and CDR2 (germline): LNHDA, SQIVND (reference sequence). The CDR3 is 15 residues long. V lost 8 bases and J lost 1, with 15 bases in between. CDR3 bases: TGTGCCAGTGAGAGTCGTGCGTTGTCCTACAATGAGCAGTTCTTC. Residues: CASESRALSYNEQFF.

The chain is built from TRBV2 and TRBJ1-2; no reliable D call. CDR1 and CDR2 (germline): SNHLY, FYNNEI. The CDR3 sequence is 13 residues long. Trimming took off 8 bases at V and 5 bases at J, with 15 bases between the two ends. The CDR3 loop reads CASSTPLLYGYTF. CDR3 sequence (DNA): TGTGCCAGCTCGACACCATTACTATATGGCTACACCTTC.

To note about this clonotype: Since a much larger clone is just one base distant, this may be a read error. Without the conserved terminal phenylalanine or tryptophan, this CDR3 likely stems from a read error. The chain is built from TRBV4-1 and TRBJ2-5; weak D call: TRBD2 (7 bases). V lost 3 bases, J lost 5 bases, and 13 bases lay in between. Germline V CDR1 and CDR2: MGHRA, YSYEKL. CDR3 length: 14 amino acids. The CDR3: CASSHGGGPETQYL. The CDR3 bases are TGCGCCAGCAGCCATGGGGGGGGCCCTGAGACCCAGTACCTC.

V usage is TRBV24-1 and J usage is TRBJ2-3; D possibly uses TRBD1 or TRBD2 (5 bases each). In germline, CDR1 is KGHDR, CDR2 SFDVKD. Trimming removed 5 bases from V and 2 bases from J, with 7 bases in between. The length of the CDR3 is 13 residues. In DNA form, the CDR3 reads TGTGCCACCAGTGGGGGGATCACAGATACGCAGTATTTT. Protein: CATSGGITDTQYF.

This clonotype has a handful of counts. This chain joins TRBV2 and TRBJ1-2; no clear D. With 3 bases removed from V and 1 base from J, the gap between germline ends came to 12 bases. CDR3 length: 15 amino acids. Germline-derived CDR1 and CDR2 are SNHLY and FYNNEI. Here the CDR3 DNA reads TGTGCCAGCAGTGAGAAAACGGGTAGTAACTATGGCTACACCTTC. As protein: CASSEKTGSNYGYTF.

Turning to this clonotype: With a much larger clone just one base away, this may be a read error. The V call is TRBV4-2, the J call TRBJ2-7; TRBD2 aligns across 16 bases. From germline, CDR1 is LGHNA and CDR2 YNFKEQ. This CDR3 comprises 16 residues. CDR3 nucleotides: TGTGCCAGCGGCCAAGGGACTAGCGGGGGGGGCTACGAGCAGTACTTC. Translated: CASGQGTSGGGYEQYF.

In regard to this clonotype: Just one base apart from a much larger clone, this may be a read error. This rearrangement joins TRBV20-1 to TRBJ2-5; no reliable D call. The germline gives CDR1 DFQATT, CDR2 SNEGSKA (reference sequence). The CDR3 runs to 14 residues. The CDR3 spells CSASRVGNQETRYF. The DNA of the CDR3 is TGCAGTGCTAGCCGGGTGGGGAACCAAGAGACCCGGTACTTC.

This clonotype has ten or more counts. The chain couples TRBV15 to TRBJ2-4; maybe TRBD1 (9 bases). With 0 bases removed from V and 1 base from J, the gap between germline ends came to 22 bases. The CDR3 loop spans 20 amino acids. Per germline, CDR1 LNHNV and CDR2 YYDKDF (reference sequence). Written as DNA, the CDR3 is TGTGCCACCAGCAGAGATCGGGGGGGGGACAGGGTGGATGCCAAAAACATTCAGTACTTC. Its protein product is CATSRDRGGDRVDAKNIQYF.

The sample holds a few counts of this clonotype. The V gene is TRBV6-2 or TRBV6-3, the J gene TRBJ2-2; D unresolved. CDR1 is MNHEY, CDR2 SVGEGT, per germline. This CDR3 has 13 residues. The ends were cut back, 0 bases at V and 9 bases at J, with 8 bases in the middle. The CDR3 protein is CASSYSVRRELFF. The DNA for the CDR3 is TGTGCCAGCAGTTACTCTGTAAGGAGGGAGCTGTTTTTT.

Written as DNA, the CDR3 is TGCGCCAGCAGTCGGGACGGCTCTTTGAGTTCGCCCCTCCACTTT. As protein: CASSRDGSLSSPLHF. The genes are TRBV10-2 and TRBJ1-6, with D perhaps matching TRBD1 (5 bases). CDR3 size: 15 residues. Trimming pared 5 bases from V and 13 bases from J, leaving 21 bases between. The germline CDR1 and CDR2 sequences are WSHSY and SAAADI.

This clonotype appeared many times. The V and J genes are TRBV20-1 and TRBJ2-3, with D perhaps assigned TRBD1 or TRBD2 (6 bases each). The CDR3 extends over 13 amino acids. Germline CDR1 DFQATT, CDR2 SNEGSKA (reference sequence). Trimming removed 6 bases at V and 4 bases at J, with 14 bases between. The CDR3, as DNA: TGCAGTGCCAGGTGGGGGGCCCCAGATACGCAGTATTTT. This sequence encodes CSARWGAPDTQYF.

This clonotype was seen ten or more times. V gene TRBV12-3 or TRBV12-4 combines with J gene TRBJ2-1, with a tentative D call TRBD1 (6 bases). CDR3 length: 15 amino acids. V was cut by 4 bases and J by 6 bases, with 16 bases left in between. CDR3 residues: CASSSGDFGSNEQFF. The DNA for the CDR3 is TGTGCCAGCAGTTCAGGGGATTTTGGGAGCAATGAGCAGTTCTTC.

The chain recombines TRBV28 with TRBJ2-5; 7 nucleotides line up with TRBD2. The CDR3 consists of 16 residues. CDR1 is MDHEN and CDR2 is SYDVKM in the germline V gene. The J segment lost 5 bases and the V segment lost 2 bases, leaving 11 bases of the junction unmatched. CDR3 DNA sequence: TGTGCCAGCAGTTTACCGTCCTGGGAGGGAAGGGAGACCCAGTACTTC. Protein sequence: CASSLPSWEGRETQYF.

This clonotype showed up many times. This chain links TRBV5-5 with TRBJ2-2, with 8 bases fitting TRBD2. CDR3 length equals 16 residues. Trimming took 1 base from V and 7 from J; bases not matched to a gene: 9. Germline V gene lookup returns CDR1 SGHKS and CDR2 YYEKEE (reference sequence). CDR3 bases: TGTGCCAGCAGCTTGCCAAGCGGGGGAGTCATCGGGGAGCTGTTTTTT. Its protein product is CASSLPSGGVIGELFF.

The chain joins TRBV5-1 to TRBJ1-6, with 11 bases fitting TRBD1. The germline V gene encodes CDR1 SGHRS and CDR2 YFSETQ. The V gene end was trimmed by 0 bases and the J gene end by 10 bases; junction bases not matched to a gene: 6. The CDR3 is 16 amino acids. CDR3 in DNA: TGCGCCAGCAGCTTGGGGACAGGGGGCGTTGGATCACCCCTCCACTTT. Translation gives CASSLGTGGVGSPLHF.

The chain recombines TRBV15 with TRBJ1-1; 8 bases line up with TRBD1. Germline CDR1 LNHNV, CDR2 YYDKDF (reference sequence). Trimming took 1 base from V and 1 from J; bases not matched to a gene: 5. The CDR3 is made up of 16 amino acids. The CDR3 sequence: CATSRARDRPNTEAFF. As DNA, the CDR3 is TGTGCCACCAGCAGAGCCCGGGACAGGCCGAACACTGAAGCTTTCTTT.

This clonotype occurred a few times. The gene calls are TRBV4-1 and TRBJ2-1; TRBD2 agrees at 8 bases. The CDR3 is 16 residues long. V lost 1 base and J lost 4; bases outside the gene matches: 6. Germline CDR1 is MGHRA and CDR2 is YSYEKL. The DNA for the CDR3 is TGCGCCAGCAGCCAAGGATCCGGGGGGGGGTACAATGAGCAGTTCTTC. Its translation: CASSQGSGGGYNEQFF.